Listed here are 24 T cell receptor beta chains from one sample, sequenced in a study of T cell responses to AZD1222 COVID-19 vaccine. Profiling relied on immunoSEQ multiplex PCR, and the TCRdb table lists in-frame clones only, not all of them. The data hold around 95,000 clones, with roughly 88% observed a single time. The sequencing used peripheral blood, collected on day 0 of AZD1222 vaccination. Every receptor here comes from an adult in good health.

This chain uses TRBV29-1 with TRBJ2-3, with TRBD2 as a possible D gene (5 bases). Germline lookup yields CDR1 SQVTM and CDR2 ANQGSEA. V shed 6 bases and J shed 5 bases, with 15 bases lying between them. This CDR3 spans 13 amino acids. The DNA for the CDR3 is TGCAGCGTCGGGGTTCGAATGGGAGATACGCAGTATTTT. Translating gives CSVGVRMGDTQYF.

This chain connects TRBV28 to TRBJ1-5; 8 nucleotides line up with TRBD1. This CDR3 region has 14 residues. From germline, CDR1 is MDHEN and CDR2 SYDVKM. The V segment lost 6 bases and the J segment 6 bases; nucleotides outside the gene matches: 7. The CDR3 sequence: CASSLTGGVQPQHF. The CDR3 DNA follows: TGTGCCAGCAGCCTCACAGGGGGTGTTCAGCCCCAGCATTTT.

The genes are TRBV28 and TRBJ1-4; D possibly corresponds to TRBD1 (6 bases). CDR3 length equals 16 residues. V lost 5 bases to trimming and J lost 5 bases, with 18 bases between them. Germline CDR1 MDHEN, CDR2 SYDVKM. The CDR3 is CASSDSYRAGNEKLFF. CDR3 nucleotides: TGTGCCAGCAGTGACTCCTACAGGGCGGGAAATGAAAAACTGTTTTTT.

CDR3 sequence (DNA): TGTGCCAGCAGTCGATCGGTCGACACTGAAGCTTTCTTT. Protein: CASSRSVDTEAFF. The rearrangement uses TRBV28 and TRBJ1-1; no definite D call. The V end was cut by 5 bases, the J end by 3 bases, with 10 bases between. CDR3 length equals 13 residues. Per the germline V gene, CDR1 is MDHEN and CDR2 is SYDVKM.

Only a few counts were recorded for this clone. V and J are TRBV27 and TRBJ1-2; no definite D call. The CDR3 has 13 residues. V shed 6 bases and J shed 13 bases, with 21 bases lying between them. Germline V gene sequence: CDR1 MNHEY, CDR2 SMNVEV (reference sequence). This chain's CDR3 is CASRKSGPDRSTF. The CDR3 DNA sequence: TGTGCCAGCAGAAAAAGCGGGCCAGACCGTAGCACCTTC.

This clone was observed a single time. The chain carries TRBV11-2 and TRBJ2-7; 9 bases agree with TRBD1. Germline V CDR1 and CDR2: SGHAT, FQNNGV. This CDR3 has 15 amino acids. Losses at the gene ends were 3 bases for V and 3 bases for J; bases not matched to a gene: 6. The CDR3 protein is CASSFGTGRGYEQYF. The CDR3 nucleotides read TGTGCCAGCAGCTTCGGGACAGGGAGGGGCTACGAGCAGTACTTC.

This chain uses TRBV7-2 with TRBJ2-7; 9 nucleotides agree with TRBD2. The junction had 5 bases not matched to a gene; V was cut back by 1 base and J by 4 bases. The CDR3 covers 15 residues. Germline loops: CDR1 SGHTA, CDR2 FQGNSA. In nucleotides, the CDR3 is TGTGCCAGCAGCTTAGTCGGGACTAGCAGTTACGAGCAGTACTTC. Its protein is CASSLVGTSSYEQYF.

The CDR3 sequence is CASSLNGNGYTF. As DNA, the CDR3 is TGTGCCAGCAGTTTAAATGGGAATGGCTACACCTTC. The V call is TRBV12-3 or TRBV12-4, the J call TRBJ1-2; D is ambiguous. The CDR3 totals 12 residues. Trimming pared 2 bases from V and 6 bases from J, leaving 7 bases between.

The chain carries TRBV9 and TRBJ2-3, with TRBD2 as a possible D gene (6 bases). The CDR3 length is 18 residues. Germline V CDR1 and CDR2: SGDLS, YYNGEE. V was pared by 0 bases and J by 0 bases, with 17 bases between. CDR3: CASSVGMGGTSSTDTQYF. The CDR3 coding sequence is TGTGCCAGCAGCGTAGGTATGGGAGGTACCTCTAGCACAGATACGCAGTATTTT.

This clone was seen just once. This chain uses TRBV7-2 with TRBJ1-1; 10 nucleotides agree with TRBD1. Losses at the gene ends were 0 bases for V and 1 base for J; bases not matched to a gene: 2. Germline V gene data show CDR1 as SGHTA and CDR2 as FQGNSA. The CDR3 has 16 residues. CDR3 sequence reads: CASSLATGGWNTEAFF. DNA for the CDR3: TGTGCCAGCAGCTTAGCGACAGGGGGCTGGAACACTGAAGCTTTCTTT.

The V call is TRBV4-1, the J call TRBJ2-7; D remains ambiguous. This CDR3 comprises 14 residues. Trimming cost V 2 bases and J 0 bases, with 8 bases left between them. The germline gives CDR1 MGHRA, CDR2 YSYEKL. Here the CDR3 DNA reads TGCGCCAGCAGCCAACGGACGGACTCCTACGAGCAGTACTTC. Translating it yields CASSQRTDSYEQYF.

The V call is TRBV7-9, the J call TRBJ2-2; 7 nucleotides match TRBD2. V was clipped by 6 bases and J by 5 bases; unmatched bases: 12. The germline V gene encodes CDR1 SEHNR and CDR2 FQNEAQ (reference sequence). The CDR3 has 16 residues. In DNA form, the CDR3 reads TGTGCCAGCAGTAAGTCCGGGACTATGAGAACCGGGGAGCTGTTTTTT. Protein product: CASSKSGTMRTGELFF.

The chain carries TRBV14 and TRBJ1-6; no firm D call. CDR1 SGHDN and CDR2 FVKESK come from the germline V gene. The CDR3 is 15 amino acids. V was trimmed by 3 bases and J by 0 bases, leaving 6 bases between them. CDR3 in DNA: TGTGCCAGCAGCCAGGTCAGCTCCTATAATTCACCCCTCCACTTT. This encodes CASSQVSSYNSPLHF.

The chain couples TRBV12-3 or TRBV12-4 to TRBJ2-7; unclear D gene. The V and J ends lost 8 bases and 2 bases respectively, with 7 bases between them. CDR3 length equals 11 residues. This CDR3 is CASRGAYEQYF. The CDR3 region has the DNA TGTGCCAGCCGCGGAGCCTACGAGCAGTACTTC.

The CDR3 nucleotides are TGTGCCAGCAGCTTAGGACAAGGAGCTAACTATGGCTACACCTTC. Its translation: CASSLGQGANYGYTF. The V call is TRBV7-9, the J call TRBJ1-2; no clear D. V dropped 1 base and J dropped 0 bases, with 9 bases sitting between them. CDR3 length: 15 residues. Germline V gene lookup returns CDR1 SEHNR and CDR2 FQNEAQ (reference sequence).

V is TRBV7-2 and J is TRBJ2-2, with D unclear. V shed 1 base and J shed 0 bases, with 9 bases lying between them. Germline V gene data show CDR1 as SGHTA and CDR2 as FQGNSA. The CDR3 runs to 16 residues. CDR3 bases: TGTGCCAGCAGCTTAGATCAATTGTCGAACACCGGGGAGCTGTTTTTT. The encoded protein is CASSLDQLSNTGELFF.

The chain uses TRBV4-2 and TRBJ2-2, with 8 bases aligning to TRBD2. This CDR3 is built from 17 residues. Trimming cost V 3 bases and J 5 bases; bases outside gene matches: 11. Germline assignment: CDR1 LGHNA and CDR2 YNFKEQ. CDR3 DNA sequence: TGTGCCAGCAGCCAGGCCCTTTTAGCGGGACAAACCGGGGAGCTGTTTTTT. This encodes CASSQALLAGQTGELFF.

The chain has TRBV5-4 and TRBJ2-3; 9 bases map to TRBD1. Germline CDR1 is SGHNT and CDR2 is YYREEE (reference sequence). CDR3 size: 14 residues. The J segment lost 6 bases and the V segment lost 5 bases, leaving 7 bases of the junction unmatched. CDR3 protein: CASSSGQGADTQYF. Written as DNA, the CDR3 is TGTGCCAGCAGTTCGGGACAGGGCGCGGATACGCAGTATTTT.

V and J are TRBV7-2 and TRBJ2-7; 9 bases fit TRBD2. The CDR3 contains 14 residues. Germline V gene lookup returns CDR1 SGHTA and CDR2 FQGNSA. The CDR3 here is CASSRREGIYEQYF. The CDR3 DNA follows: TGTGCTAGCTCCCGGCGGGAGGGTATCTACGAGCAGTACTTC.

The rearrangement uses TRBV10-1 and TRBJ1-1; 7 bases are shared with TRBD1. The CDR3 sequence is 17 residues long. With 2 bases clipped from V and 0 bases from J, the junction kept 9 bases outside the gene matches. From germline, CDR1 is WNHNN and CDR2 SYGVQD (reference sequence). The CDR3 DNA is TGCGCCAGCAGTGAGATGTGGCAGGGGGACATGAACACTGAAGCTTTCTTT. It yields the protein CASSEMWQGDMNTEAFF.

The V gene is TRBV19, the J gene TRBJ1-1; D is possibly TRBD1 (6 bases). V was pared by 4 bases and J by 0 bases, with 9 bases between. In germline, CDR1 is LNHDA, CDR2 SQIVND (reference sequence). The CDR3 length is 14 residues. The CDR3 here is CASSKDRLNTEAFF. The DNA of the CDR3 is TGTGCCAGTAGTAAGGACAGATTGAACACTGAAGCTTTCTTT.

This chain links TRBV19 with TRBJ2-7, with D possibly matching TRBD1 (5 bases). The germline V and J ends were trimmed by 7 bases and 1 base, with 11 bases remaining between them. CDR1 and CDR2 (germline): LNHDA, SQIVND (reference sequence). This CDR3 is built from 13 residues. In DNA form, the CDR3 reads TGTGCCAGTAAGTTTTCAGGGTCCTACGAGCAGTACTTC. Translating gives CASKFSGSYEQYF. The full variable domain, with the rest looked up from reference TRBV19 and TRBJ2-7, is DGGITQSPKYLFRKEGQNVTLSCEQNLNHDAMYWYRQDPGQGLRLIYYSQIVNDFQKGDIAEGYSVSREKKESFPLTVTSAQKNPTAFYLCASKFSGSYEQYFGPGTRLTVT.

This clone has only a few counts. The chain recombines TRBV27 with TRBJ1-2, with TRBD1 matching over 9 bases. The V segment lost 6 bases and the J segment 8 bases; nucleotides outside the gene matches: 10. There are 14 residues in the CDR3. CDR1 and CDR2 (germline): MNHEY, SMNVEV (reference sequence). The CDR3 DNA reads as TGTGCCAGCAGGAAACAGGGGGCTGGGCTAGGCTACACCTTC. Translating gives CASRKQGAGLGYTF.

This clone was seen only once. The genes are TRBV28 and TRBJ2-3; D remains unclear. Deletions cut 11 bases from V and 2 bases from J, with 17 bases between. The CDR3 spans 14 residues. Germline V lookup: CDR1 MDHEN, CDR2 SYDVKM. The CDR3 DNA follows: TGTGCCTGCGCCTCGGGCCAACACACAGATACGCAGTATTTT. Protein: CACASGQHTDTQYF. Supplemented by reference TRBV28 and TRBJ2-3, the full variable domain reads DVKVTQSSRYLVKRTGEKVFLECVQDMDHENMFWYRQDPGLGLRLIYFSYDVKMKEKGDIPEGYSVSREKKERFSLILESASTNQTSMYLCACASGQHTDTQYFGPGTRLTVL.